The 15 T cell receptor beta chains reported below all come from one sample, sequenced in a study of CD8 T cells in Susac syndrome. Reverse transcription of roughly 0.45 to 1 ug RNA was performed with random hexamers. MiXCR, applied by TCRdb to the immunoSEQ multiplex PCR reads, yields one record per CDR3 protein. The profile shows fewer than 350,000 distinct CDR3 sequences, over 75% of them singletons. What was sequenced was CD8+ T cells from PBMCs. These receptors originate from a human donor with multiple sclerosis.

The chain links TRBV20-1 to TRBJ2-7; no reliable D call. Trimming took off 5 bases at V and 3 bases at J, with 11 bases between the two ends. Germline loops: CDR1 DFQATT, CDR2 SNEGSKA (reference sequence). The CDR3 length is 12 residues. Here the CDR3 reads CSAQPLLYEQYF. The DNA of the CDR3 is TGCAGTGCTCAACCGCTACTCTACGAGCAGTACTTC.

This sequence joins TRBV30 and TRBJ2-2, with 11 positions matching TRBD2. The germline V gene encodes CDR1 GTSNPN and CDR2 SVGIG (reference sequence). CDR3 length equals 15 residues. V lost 0 bases, J lost 6 bases, and 3 bases stayed unmatched. The CDR3 sequence is CAWSVGTSGSGELFF. CDR3 nucleotide sequence: TGTGCCTGGAGTGTTGGGACTAGCGGTTCCGGGGAGCTGTTTTTT. Looking up the rest from reference TRBV30 and TRBJ2-2 gives the full variable domain: SQTIHQWPATLVQPVGSPLSLECTVEGTSNPNLYWYRQAAGRGLQLLFYSVGIGQISSEVPQNLSASRPQDRQFILSSKKLLLSDSGFYLCAWSVGTSGSGELFFGEGSRLTVL.

This chain joins TRBV4-3 and TRBJ2-1, with TRBD2 matching over 9 bases. CDR1 and CDR2 from the germline V gene are LGHNA and YSLEER. The CDR3 consists of 16 residues. Trimming removed 1 base from V and 5 bases from J; junction bases left unmatched: 6. DNA for the CDR3: TGCGCCAGCAGCCAAGTTTTAGCGGGGGAGAACAATGAGCAGTTCTTC. It translates to CASSQVLAGENNEQFF.

This sequence joins TRBV19 and TRBJ2-1; the D is unclear. Germline V gene data show CDR1 as LNHDA and CDR2 as SQIVND (reference sequence). This CDR3 has 14 residues. With 8 bases removed from V and 10 bases from J, the gap between germline ends came to 21 bases. DNA of the CDR3: TGTGCCAGTTCGCCGGACCTAACGACGCAAGAGCAGTTCTTC. Translation: CASSPDLTTQEQFF. The variable domain in full, completed from reference TRBV19 and TRBJ2-1, reads DGGITQSPKYLFRKEGQNVTLSCEQNLNHDAMYWYRQDPGQGLRLIYYSQIVNDFQKGDIAEGYSVSREKKESFPLTVTSAQKNPTAFYLCASSPDLTTQEQFFGPGTRLTVL.

This clonotype was detected a few times. The chain employs TRBV24-1 and TRBJ1-1, with D uncertain. Germline V lookup: CDR1 KGHDR, CDR2 SFDVKD. Trimming removed 5 bases at V and 5 bases at J, with 5 bases between. CDR3 size: 11 residues. The CDR3: CATSGGTEAFF. CDR3 DNA sequence: TGTGCCACCAGTGGCGGGACTGAAGCTTTCTTT.

The chain combines TRBV7-9 with TRBJ1-6; 9 bases fit TRBD1. The V gene end was trimmed by 5 bases and the J gene end by 8 bases; junction bases not matched to a gene: 7. The germline gives CDR1 SEHNR, CDR2 FQNEAQ (reference sequence). The CDR3 is made up of 15 amino acids. Here the CDR3 reads CASSIQGALDSPLHF. The CDR3 DNA is TGTGCCAGCAGCATACAGGGGGCGTTGGATTCACCCCTCCACTTT. Drawing the rest from reference TRBV7-9 and TRBJ1-6, the complete variable domain is DTGVSQNPRHKITKRGQNVTFRCDPISEHNRLYWYRQTLGQGPEFLTYFQNEAQLEKSRLLSDRFSAERPKGSFSTLEIQRTEQGDSAMYLCASSIQGALDSPLHFGNGTRLTVT.

The chain has TRBV12-3 or TRBV12-4 and TRBJ2-3; D is ambiguous. V dropped 6 bases and J dropped 2 bases, with 9 bases sitting between them. The CDR3 is 13 amino acids. Here the CDR3 DNA reads TGTGCCAGCAGCTCATACGTCACAGATACGCAGTATTTT. As protein: CASSSYVTDTQYF.

The V call is TRBV5-6, the J call TRBJ1-5, with D tentatively TRBD1 (5 bases). CDR1 is SGHDT and CDR2 is YYEEEE in the germline V gene. Trimming removed 4 bases from V and 13 bases from J, with 15 bases in between. The CDR3 consists of 12 residues. CDR3 DNA sequence: TGTGCCAGCAGCCCCCCCGGCCGGGGGCAGCATTTT. It translates to CASSPPGRGQHF.

The chain combines TRBV11-2 with TRBJ2-7; no clear D. The V end lost 5 bases, the J end lost 6 bases, and 8 bases lay between the germline ends. This CDR3 has 11 residues. Germline V CDR1 and CDR2: SGHAT, FQNNGV. This CDR3 reads CASSPILEQYF. The CDR3 region has the DNA TGTGCCAGCAGCCCGATTCTCGAGCAGTACTTC.

The CDR3 sequence is CASSPKQGDEQYF. The CDR3 nucleotides are TGTGCCAGCAGCCCCAAACAGGGGGACGAGCAGTACTTC. The chain links TRBV9 to TRBJ2-7, with TRBD1 matching over 8 bases. J gave up 5 bases and V 4 bases, and 5 bases lay outside the gene matches. The CDR3 runs to 13 residues. CDR1 is SGDLS and CDR2 is YYNGEE in the germline V gene.

The chain is built from TRBV4-1 and TRBJ1-5; D possibly corresponds to TRBD1 (6 bases). The CDR3 loop spans 16 amino acids. V lost 0 bases, J lost 6 bases, and 15 bases lay in between. Germline CDR1 MGHRA, CDR2 YSYEKL. Here the CDR3 DNA reads TGCGCCAGCAGCCAAGATTATGGGGGCGCCAGTCAGCCCCAGCATTTT. The encoded protein is CASSQDYGGASQPQHF.

This chain joins TRBV7-9 and TRBJ2-1; 8 bases are a match to TRBD2. V dropped 7 bases and J dropped 4; count of bases not matched to a gene: 15. This CDR3 is built from 17 residues. From germline, CDR1 is SEHNR and CDR2 FQNEAQ (reference sequence). The CDR3 DNA is TGTGCCAGCATCAAAAGCGGGCTAGCGGGTCCATACAATGAGCAGTTCTTC. Its translation: CASIKSGLAGPYNEQFF. Looking up the rest from reference TRBV7-9 and TRBJ2-1 gives the full variable domain: DTGVSQNPRHKITKRGQNVTFRCDPISEHNRLYWYRQTLGQGPEFLTYFQNEAQLEKSRLLSDRFSAERPKGSFSTLEIQRTEQGDSAMYLCASIKSGLAGPYNEQFFGPGTRLTVL.

V gene TRBV2 combines with J gene TRBJ1-6; no definite D call. CDR1 SNHLY and CDR2 FYNNEI come from the germline V gene. The V end lost 7 bases, the J end lost 7 bases, and 17 bases lay between the germline ends. The CDR3 consists of 15 residues. CDR3 residues: CASILATLGNSPLHF. The CDR3, as DNA: TGTGCCAGCATTCTTGCCACCCTGGGAAATTCACCCCTCCACTTT.

The chain carries TRBV5-1 and TRBJ1-2, with 9 positions matching TRBD1. V dropped 0 bases and J dropped 5; count of bases not matched to a gene: 17. This CDR3 has 19 amino acids. The germline gives CDR1 SGHRS, CDR2 YFSETQ. The CDR3, as DNA: TGCGCCAGCAGCTTGGGGGACAGGGAATCACATCGCCTTGTTTATGGCTACACCTTC. Translating gives CASSLGDRESHRLVYGYTF.

This clonotype was recorded only once. CDR3 region: CASSPGSGWYEQYF. The CDR3 nucleotides are TGTGCCAGCAGCCCCGGGTCAGGGTGGTACGAGCAGTACTTC. V usage is TRBV7-6 and J usage is TRBJ2-7, with D possibly matching TRBD1 (5 bases). Trimming removed 5 bases at V and 4 bases at J, with 15 bases between. Per germline, CDR1 SGHVS and CDR2 FNYEAQ. CDR3 length equals 14 residues.